The sample holds many counts of the clone carrying this T cell receptor (beta chain). Its antigen is currently unknown. These data belong to a study of T cells in Graves' hyperthyroidism and ophthalmopathy. Findings and limits, study-wide: The model anticipated ophthalmopathy a median around 6 months pre-onset.

The CDR3 sequence is 16 residues long. Looked up from germline, CDR1 is SEHNR and CDR2 is FQNEAQ (reference sequence). Germline trimming cut 6 bases from V and 2 bases from J; bases unmatched to any gene: 4. Amplification of TCR beta CDR3 regions used RNA as the template. In the first-round RT-PCR of the TCR CDR3, the HTBI primer set was used. TCRdb re-called the multiplex PCR reads through MiXCR, storing one row per CDR3 protein. The top ten clones hold less than 35% of a sample with 700,000 to 850,000 distinct CDR3 sequences, 35% of them seen once. Sequencing used blood. V usage is TRBV7-9 and J usage is TRBJ2-6; 10 positions match TRBD1. The TCR comes from a woman aged 40 to 50 with Graves' hyperthyroidism. The CDR3 spells CASRTGGHAGANVLTF. DNA of the CDR3: TGTGCCAGCAGGACAGGGGGCCACGCTGGGGCCAACGTCCTGACTTTC.